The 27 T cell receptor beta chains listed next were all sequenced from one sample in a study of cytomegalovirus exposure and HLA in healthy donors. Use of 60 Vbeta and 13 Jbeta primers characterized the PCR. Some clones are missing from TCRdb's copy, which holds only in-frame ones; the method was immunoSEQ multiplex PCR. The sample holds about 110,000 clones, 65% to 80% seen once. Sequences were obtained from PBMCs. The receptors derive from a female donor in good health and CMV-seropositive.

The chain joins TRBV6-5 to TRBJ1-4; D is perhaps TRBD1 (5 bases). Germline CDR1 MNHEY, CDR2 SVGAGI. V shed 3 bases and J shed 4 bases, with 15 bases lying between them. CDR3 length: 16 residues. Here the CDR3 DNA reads TGTGCCAGCAGTTATAGGGGATGGGGGGATAATGAAAAACTGTTTTTT. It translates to CASSYRGWGDNEKLFF.

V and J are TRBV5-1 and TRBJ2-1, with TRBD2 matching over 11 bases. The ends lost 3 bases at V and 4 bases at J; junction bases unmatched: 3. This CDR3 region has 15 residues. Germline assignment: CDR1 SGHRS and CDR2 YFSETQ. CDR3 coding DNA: TGCGCCAGCAGCTCGACTAGCGGGGCTTACAATGAGCAGTTCTTC. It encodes CASSSTSGAYNEQFF.

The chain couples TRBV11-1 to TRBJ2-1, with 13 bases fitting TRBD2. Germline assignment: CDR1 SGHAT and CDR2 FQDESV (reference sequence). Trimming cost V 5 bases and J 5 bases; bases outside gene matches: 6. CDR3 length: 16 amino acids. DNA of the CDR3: TGTGCCAGCAGCCCCCTGGGACTAGCGGGGCACAATGAGCAGTTCTTC. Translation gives CASSPLGLAGHNEQFF.

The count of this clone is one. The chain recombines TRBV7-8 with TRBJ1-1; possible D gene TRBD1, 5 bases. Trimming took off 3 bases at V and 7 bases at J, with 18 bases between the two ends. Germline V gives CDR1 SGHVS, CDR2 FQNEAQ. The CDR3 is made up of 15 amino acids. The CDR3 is CASSLSGRGRGEAFF. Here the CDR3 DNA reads TGTGCCAGCAGCTTGTCCGGGAGGGGACGGGGTGAAGCTTTCTTT.

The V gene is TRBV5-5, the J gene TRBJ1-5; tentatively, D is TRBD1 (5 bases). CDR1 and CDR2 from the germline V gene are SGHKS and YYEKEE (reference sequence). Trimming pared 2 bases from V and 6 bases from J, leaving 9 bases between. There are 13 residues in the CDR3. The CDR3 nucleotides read TGTGCCAGCAGCTTCAGGGCCGGTCAGCCCCAGCATTTT. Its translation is CASSFRAGQPQHF.

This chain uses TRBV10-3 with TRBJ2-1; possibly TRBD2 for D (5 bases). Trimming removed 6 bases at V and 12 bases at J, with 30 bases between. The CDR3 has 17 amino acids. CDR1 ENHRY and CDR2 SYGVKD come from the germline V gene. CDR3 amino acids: CAISTDGSVMPDLGQFF. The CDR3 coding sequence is TGTGCCATCAGCACCGACGGTAGCGTGATGCCTGACTTGGGGCAGTTCTTC.

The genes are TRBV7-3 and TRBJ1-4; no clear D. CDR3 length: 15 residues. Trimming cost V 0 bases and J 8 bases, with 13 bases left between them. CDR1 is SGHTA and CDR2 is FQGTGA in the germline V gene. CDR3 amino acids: CASSLTGLRGEKLFF. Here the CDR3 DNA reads TGTGCCAGCAGCTTAACCGGCCTGCGCGGGGAAAAACTGTTTTTT.

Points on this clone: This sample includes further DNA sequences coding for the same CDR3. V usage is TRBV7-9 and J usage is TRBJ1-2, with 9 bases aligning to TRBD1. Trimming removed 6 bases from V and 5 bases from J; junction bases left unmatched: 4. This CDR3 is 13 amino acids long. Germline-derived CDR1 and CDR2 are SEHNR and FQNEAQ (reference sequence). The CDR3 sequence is CASSLGQGYGYTF. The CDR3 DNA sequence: TGTGCCAGCAGTTTGGGACAGGGTTATGGCTACACCTTC.

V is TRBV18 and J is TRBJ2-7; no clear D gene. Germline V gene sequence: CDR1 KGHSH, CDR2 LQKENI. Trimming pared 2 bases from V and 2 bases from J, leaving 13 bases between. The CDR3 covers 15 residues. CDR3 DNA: TGTGCCAGCTCACCAAACCCTGGGCCTACCTACGAGCAGTACTTC. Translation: CASSPNPGPTYEQYF.

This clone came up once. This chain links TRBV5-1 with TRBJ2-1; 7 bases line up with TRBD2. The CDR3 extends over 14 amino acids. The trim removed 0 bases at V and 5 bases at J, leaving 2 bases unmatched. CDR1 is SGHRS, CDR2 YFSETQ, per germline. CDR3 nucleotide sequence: TGCGCCAGCAGCTTGGTGGGAGGGAACAATGAGCAGTTCTTC. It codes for CASSLVGGNNEQFF.

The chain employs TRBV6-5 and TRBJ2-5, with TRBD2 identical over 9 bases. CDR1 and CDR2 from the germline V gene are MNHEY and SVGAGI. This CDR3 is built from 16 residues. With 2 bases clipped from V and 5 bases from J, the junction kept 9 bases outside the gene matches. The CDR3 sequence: CASSYGAGGPLETQYF. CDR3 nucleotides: TGTGCCAGCAGTTACGGGGCGGGGGGGCCTTTGGAGACCCAGTACTTC.

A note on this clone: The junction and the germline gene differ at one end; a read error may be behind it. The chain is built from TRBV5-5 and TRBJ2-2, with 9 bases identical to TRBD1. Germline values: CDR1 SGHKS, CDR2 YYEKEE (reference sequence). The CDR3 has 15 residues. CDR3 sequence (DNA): TGTGCCAGCAGATTGGGAGGACAGGGGACCGGGGAGCTGTTTTTT. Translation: CASRLGGQGTGELFF.

Here the CDR3 reads CASSSTSSPVFF. In nucleotides, the CDR3 is TGTGCCAGCAGCTCCACCAGTAGCCCGGTGTTTTTT. The chain has TRBV7-9 and TRBJ1-4, with no clear D. The CDR3 runs 12 residues. The V end was cut by 4 bases, the J end by 15 bases, with 15 bases between. Germline V gene data show CDR1 as SEHNR and CDR2 as FQNEAQ (reference sequence).

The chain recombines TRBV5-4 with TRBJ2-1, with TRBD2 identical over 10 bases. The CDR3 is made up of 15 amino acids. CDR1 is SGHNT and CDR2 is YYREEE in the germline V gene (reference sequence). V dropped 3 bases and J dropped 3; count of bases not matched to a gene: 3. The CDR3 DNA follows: TGTGCCAGCAGCTCAAAGCGGGAGGGCTACAATGAGCAGTTCTTC. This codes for CASSSKREGYNEQFF.

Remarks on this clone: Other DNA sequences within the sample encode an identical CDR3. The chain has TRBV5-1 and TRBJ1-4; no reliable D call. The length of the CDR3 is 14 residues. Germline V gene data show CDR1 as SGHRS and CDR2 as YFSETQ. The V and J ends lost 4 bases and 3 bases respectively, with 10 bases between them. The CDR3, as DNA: TGCGCCAGCAGCCTTGACGGAGCTAATGAAAAACTGTTTTTT. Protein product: CASSLDGANEKLFF.

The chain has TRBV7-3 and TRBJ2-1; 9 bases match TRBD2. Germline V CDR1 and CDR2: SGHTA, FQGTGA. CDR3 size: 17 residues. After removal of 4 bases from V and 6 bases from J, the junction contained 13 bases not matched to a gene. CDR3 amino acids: CASSSKYSGGTPNEQFF. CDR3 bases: TGTGCCAGCAGCTCAAAGTACAGCGGGGGGACCCCCAATGAGCAGTTCTTC.

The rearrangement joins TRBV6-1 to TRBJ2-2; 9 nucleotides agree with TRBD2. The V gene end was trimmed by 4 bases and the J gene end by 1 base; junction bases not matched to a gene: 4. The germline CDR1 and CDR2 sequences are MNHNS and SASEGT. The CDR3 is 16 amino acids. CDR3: CASSGLAGRNTGELFF. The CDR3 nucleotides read TGTGCCAGCAGTGGGCTAGCGGGGCGGAACACCGGGGAGCTGTTTTTT.

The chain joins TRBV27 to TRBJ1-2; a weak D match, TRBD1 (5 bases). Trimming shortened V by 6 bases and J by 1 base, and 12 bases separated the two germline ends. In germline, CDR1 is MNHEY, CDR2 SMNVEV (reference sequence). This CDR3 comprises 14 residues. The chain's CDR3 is CASSSGGDNYGYTF. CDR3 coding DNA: TGTGCCAGCAGCTCGGGGGGGGATAACTATGGCTACACCTTC.

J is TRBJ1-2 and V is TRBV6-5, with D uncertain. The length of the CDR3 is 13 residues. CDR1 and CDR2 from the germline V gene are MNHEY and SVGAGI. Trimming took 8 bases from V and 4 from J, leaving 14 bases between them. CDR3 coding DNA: TGTGCCAGCCGGGAGCGGCCGATCTATGGCTACACCTTC. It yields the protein CASRERPIYGYTF.

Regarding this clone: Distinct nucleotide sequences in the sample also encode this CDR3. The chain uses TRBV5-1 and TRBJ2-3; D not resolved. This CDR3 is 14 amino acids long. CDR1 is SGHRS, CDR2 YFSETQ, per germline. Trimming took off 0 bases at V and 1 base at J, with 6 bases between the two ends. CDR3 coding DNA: TGCGCCAGCAGCTTGGACTCGGGCACAGATACGCAGTATTTT. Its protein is CASSLDSGTDTQYF.

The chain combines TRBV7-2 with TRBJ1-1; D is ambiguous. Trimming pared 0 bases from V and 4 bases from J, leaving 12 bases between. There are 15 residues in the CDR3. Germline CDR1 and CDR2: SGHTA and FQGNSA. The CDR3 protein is CASSLAAQVGTEAFF. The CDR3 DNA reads TGTGCCAGCAGCTTAGCGGCGCAGGTAGGCACTGAAGCTTTCTTT.

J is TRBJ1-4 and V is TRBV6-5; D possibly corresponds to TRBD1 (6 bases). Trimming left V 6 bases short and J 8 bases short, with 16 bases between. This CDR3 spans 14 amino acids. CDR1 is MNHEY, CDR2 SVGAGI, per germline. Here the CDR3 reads CASSSQGRSEKLFF. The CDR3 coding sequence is TGTGCCAGCAGCTCACAGGGAAGGTCGGAAAAACTGTTTTTT.

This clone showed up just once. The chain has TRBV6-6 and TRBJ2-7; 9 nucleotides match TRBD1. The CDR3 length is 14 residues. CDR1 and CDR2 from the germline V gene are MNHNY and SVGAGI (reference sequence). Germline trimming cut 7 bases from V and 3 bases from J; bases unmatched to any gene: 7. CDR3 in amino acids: CASTKKTGGYEQYF. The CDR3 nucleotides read TGTGCCAGCACCAAAAAGACAGGGGGCTACGAGCAGTACTTC.

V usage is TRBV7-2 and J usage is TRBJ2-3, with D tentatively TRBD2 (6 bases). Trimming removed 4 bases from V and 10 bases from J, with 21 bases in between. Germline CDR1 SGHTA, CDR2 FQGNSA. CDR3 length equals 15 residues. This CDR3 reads CASSSATSPGWSQYF. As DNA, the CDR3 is TGTGCCAGCAGCTCGGCAACTAGCCCCGGGTGGTCGCAGTATTTT.

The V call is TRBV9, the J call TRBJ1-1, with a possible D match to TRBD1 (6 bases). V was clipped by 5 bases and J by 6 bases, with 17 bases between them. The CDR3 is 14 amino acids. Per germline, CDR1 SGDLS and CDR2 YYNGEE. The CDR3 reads CASSDSAAGAEAFF. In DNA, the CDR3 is TGTGCCAGCAGTGATTCCGCGGCAGGGGCTGAAGCTTTCTTT.

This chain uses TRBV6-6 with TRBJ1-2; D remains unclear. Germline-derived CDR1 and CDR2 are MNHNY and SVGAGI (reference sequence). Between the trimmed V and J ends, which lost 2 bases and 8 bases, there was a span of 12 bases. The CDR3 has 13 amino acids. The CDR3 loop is CASSYAMGDGYTF. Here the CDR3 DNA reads TGTGCCAGCAGTTACGCTATGGGCGACGGCTACACCTTC.

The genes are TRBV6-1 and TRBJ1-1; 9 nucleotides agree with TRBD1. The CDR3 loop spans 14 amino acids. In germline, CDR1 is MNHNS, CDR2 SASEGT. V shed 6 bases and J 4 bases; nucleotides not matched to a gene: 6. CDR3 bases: TGTGCCAGCAGACCCGGGACAGGGCTCACTGAAGCTTTCTTT. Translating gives CASRPGTGLTEAFF.